This TCR beta chain was sequenced for a study of HIV-infected patients and healthy controls. The V gene end was trimmed by 6 bases and the J gene end by 0 bases; junction bases not matched to a gene: 2. In germline, CDR1 is SQVTM, CDR2 ANQGSEA. This CDR3 has 14 residues. Using its own MiXCR run on the 5' RACE reads, TCRdb lists one record per CDR3 protein. The sample includes over 55,000 distinct CDR3 sequences, about 17% of them seen just once. This clonotype was seen a handful of times. The sequence was obtained from a human donor in good health. Sequences were obtained from CD4+ T cells from blood. V is TRBV29-1 and J is TRBJ2-6; 7 bases are a match to TRBD1. Here the CDR3 DNA reads TGCAGCGTAGGACAGGACTCTGGGGCCAACGTCCTGACTTTC. As protein: CSVGQDSGANVLTF.